The rows below give T cell receptor beta chains drawn from one sample of a study of control samples from healthy donors and cancer patients. Produced via immunoSEQ multiplex PCR; TCRdb's table is partial and in-frame only. In the table there are under 150,000 clones, more than 75% of which are singletons. The sequenced sample consisted of blood. Receptors originate from a man aged 40-55 years in good health. CDR3s include the opening cysteine and the closing phenylalanine or tryptophan. A D gene is named only where the DNA matches it firmly. A row's size may be missing; if present it is once, few, many or a size class.

>16|-|TRBV18|-|TRBJ2-3
CASSPDFTSSTDTQYF
TGTGCCAGCTCACCGGACTTTACCTCTAGCACAGATACGCAGTATTTT
>13|once|TRBV6-6|-|TRBJ1-2
CASSYLGARGYTF
TGTGCCAGCAGTTACTTGGGGGCGAGAGGCTACACCTTC
>13|once|TRBV6-5|-|TRBJ2-5
CASRRAHQETQYF
TGTGCCAGCAGGAGGGCCCATCAAGAGACCCAGTACTTC
>15|-|TRBV4-1|-|TRBJ2-3
CASSATTGLMDTQYF
TGCGCCAGCAGCGCCACCACAGGCTTAATGGATACGCAGTATTTT
>16|-|TRBV7-6|-|TRBJ2-6
CASSLGGGGGANVLTF
TGTGCCAGCAGCTTAGGTGGCGGGGGCGGGGCCAACGTCCTGACTTTC
>14|-|TRBV3-1/TRBV3-2|-|TRBJ1-2
CASSQDSVREGYTF
TGTGCCAGCAGCCAAGATTCGGTGAGGGAGGGCTACACCTTC
>16|-|TRBV7-9|TRBD1|TRBJ1-1
CASSPKGQGRGTEAFF
TGTGCCAGCAGCCCGAAGGGACAGGGCCGGGGGACTGAAGCTTTCTTT
>14|-|TRBV7-9|TRBD1|TRBJ2-5
CASSWTGGRETQYF
TGTGCCAGCAGTTGGACAGGGGGCAGGGAGACCCAGTACTTC
>14|once|TRBV30|-|TRBJ2-7
CAWSPLRLGNEQYF
TGTGCCTGGTCACCCTTGCGGTTGGGCAACGAGCAGTACTTC
>16|-|TRBV24-1|TRBD1|TRBJ1-5
CATSDPKQGAYQPQHF
TGTGCCACCAGTGATCCAAAACAGGGGGCTTATCAGCCCCAGCATTTT